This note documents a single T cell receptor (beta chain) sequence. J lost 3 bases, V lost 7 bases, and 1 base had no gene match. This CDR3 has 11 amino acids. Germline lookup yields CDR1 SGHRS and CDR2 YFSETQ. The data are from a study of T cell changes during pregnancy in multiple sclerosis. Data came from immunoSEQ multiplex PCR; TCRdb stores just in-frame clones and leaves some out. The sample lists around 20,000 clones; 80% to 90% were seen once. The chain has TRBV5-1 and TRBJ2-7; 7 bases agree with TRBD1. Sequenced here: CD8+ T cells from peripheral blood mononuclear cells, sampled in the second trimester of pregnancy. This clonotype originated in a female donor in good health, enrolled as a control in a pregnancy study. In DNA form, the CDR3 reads TGCGCCAGCCGACAGGGCTACGAGCAGTACTTC. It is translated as CASRQGYEQYF.